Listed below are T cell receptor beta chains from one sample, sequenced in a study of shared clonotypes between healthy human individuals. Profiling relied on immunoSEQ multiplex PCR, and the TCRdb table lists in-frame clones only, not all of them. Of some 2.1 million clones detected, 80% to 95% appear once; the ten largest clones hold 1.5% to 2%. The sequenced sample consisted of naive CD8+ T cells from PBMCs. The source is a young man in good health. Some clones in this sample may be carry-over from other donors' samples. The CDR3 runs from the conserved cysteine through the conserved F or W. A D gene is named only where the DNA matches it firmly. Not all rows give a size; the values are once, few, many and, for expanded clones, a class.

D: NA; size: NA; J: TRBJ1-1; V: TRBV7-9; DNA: TGTGCCAGCAGCTTGTGGGGAAACACTGAAGCTTTCTTT; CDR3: CASSLWGNTEAFF
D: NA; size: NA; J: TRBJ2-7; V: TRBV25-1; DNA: TGTGCCAGCAGTGAATGGAAGGGGAGCTACGAGCAGTACTTC; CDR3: CASSEWKGSYEQYF
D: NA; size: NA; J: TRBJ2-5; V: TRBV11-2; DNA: TGTGCCAGCAGCTTAGGGTGGGAGACCCAGTACTTC; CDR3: CASSLGWETQYF
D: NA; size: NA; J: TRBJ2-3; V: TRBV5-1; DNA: TGCGCCAGCGGATGGGAGACCCCCCGTCAGGATACGCAGTATTTT; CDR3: CASGWETPRQDTQYF
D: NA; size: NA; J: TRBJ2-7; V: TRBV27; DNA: TGTGCCAGCAGTTCCCCACCCTACGAGCAGTACTTC; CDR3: CASSSPPYEQYF
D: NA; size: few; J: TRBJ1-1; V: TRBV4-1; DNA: TGCGCCAGCAGCCAATTGGTGAACACTGAAGCTTTCTTT; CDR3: CASSQLVNTEAFF
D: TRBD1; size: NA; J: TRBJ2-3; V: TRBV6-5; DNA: TGTGCCAGCAGTTACTCCAGGGGGGATACGCAGTATTTT; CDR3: CASSYSRGDTQYF
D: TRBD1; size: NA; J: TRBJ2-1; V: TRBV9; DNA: TGTGCCAGCAGCCCAGGGGGTGGGCCGTACAATGAGCAGTTCTTC; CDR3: CASSPGGGPYNEQFF
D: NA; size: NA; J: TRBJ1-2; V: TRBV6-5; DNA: TGTGCCAGCAGTTACGGCAGCTACTATGGCTACACCTTC; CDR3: CASSYGSYYGYTF
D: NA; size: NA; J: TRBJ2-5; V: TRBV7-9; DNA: TGTGCCAGCAGCCCACGCAGCTGGGGTCAAGAGACCCAGTACTTC; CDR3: CASSPRSWGQETQYF
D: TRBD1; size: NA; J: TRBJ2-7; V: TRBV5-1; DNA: TGCGCCAGCAGCCGTCCGGGACAGGGGCCCCTCGAGCAGTACTTC; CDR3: CASSRPGQGPLEQYF
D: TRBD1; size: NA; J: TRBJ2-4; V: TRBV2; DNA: TGTGCCAGCAGTGAAACAGGGGGCCCGATCAAAAACATTCAGTACTTC; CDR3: CASSETGGPIKNIQYF
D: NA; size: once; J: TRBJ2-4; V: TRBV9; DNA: TGTGCCAGCAGCGCCCAGGGGGGGGCCAAAAACATTCAGTACTTC; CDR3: CASSAQGGAKNIQYF
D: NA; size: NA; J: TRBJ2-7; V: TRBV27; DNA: TGTGCCAGCAGTTTAGATAGCGTACTTGGCGAGCAGTACTTC; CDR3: CASSLDSVLGEQYF
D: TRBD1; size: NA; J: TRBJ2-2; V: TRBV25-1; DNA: TGTGCCAGCAGTGAATGGGTAGGGGGCTGGACCGGGGAGCTGTTTTTT; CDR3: CASSEWVGGWTGELFF
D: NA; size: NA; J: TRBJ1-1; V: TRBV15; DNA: TGTGCCACCAGCAGACGGAATCCGAACACTGAAGCTTTCTTT; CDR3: CATSRRNPNTEAFF
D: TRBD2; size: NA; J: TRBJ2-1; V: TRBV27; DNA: TGTGCCAGCAGTTTACTCCTAGCGGGAGGGCCGAATGAGCAGTTCTTC; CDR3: CASSLLLAGGPNEQFF
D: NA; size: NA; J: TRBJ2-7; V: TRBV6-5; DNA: TGTGCCAGCAGTTTGGGACCACCTTACGAGCAGTACTTC; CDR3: CASSLGPPYEQYF
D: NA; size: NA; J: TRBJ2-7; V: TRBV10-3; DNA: TGTGCCATCAGACCGGACCGGGAAGCCACTTACGAGCAGTACTTC; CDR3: CAIRPDREATYEQYF
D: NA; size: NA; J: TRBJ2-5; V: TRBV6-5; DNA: TGTGCCAGCAGCCCTCGACGGGACCAAGAGACCCAGTACTTC; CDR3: CASSPRRDQETQYF
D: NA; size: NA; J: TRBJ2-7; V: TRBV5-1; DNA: TGCGCCAGCAGCTTGCGGGACCGGAGTCGGGACGAGCAGTACTTC; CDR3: CASSLRDRSRDEQYF
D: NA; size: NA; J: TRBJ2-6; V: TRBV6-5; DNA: TGTGCCAGCAGCCTGGGAGGTACTGGGGCCAACGTCCTGACTTTC; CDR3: CASSLGGTGANVLTF
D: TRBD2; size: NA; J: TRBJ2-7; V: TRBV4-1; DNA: TGCGCCAGCAGCCAGCTAGGGAGGGCCAGAACCTACGAGCAGTACTTC; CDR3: CASSQLGRARTYEQYF
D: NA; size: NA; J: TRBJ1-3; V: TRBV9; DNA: TGTGCCAGCAGCGTAGACGGGGGGAGCTCTGGAAACACCATATATTTT; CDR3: CASSVDGGSSGNTIYF
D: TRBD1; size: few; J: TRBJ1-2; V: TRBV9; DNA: TGTGCCAGCAGCGTAGGGACAGGAGGCTATGGCTACACCTTC; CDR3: CASSVGTGGYGYTF
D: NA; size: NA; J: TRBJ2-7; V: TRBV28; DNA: TGTGCCAGCAGTTTAGGGCCCAAAGCCACCTACGAGCAGTACTTC; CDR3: CASSLGPKATYEQYF
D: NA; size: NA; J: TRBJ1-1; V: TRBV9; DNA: TGTGCCAGCAGCGTCGGGGACACTGAAGCTTTCTTT; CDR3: CASSVGDTEAFF
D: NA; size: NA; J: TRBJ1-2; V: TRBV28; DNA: TGTGCCAGCAGTGTGGTCAGACGAATAAACTATGGCTACACCTTC; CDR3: CASSVVRRINYGYTF
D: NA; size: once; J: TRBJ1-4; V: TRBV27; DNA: TGTGCCAGCAGTCCCAATCATAGACAGATCTCTAATGAAAAACTGTTTTTT; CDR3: CASSPNHRQISNEKLFF
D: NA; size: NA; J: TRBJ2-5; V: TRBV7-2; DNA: TGTGCCAGCAGCGCGAAGATGGGACCTCAAGAGACCCAGTACTTC; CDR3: CASSAKMGPQETQYF
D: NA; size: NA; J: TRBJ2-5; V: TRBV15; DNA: TGTGCCACCAGCAGAGATCGGAGGGCTTGGGAGACCCAGTACTTC; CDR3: CATSRDRRAWETQYF
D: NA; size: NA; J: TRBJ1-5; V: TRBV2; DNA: TGTGCCAGCACCTCAGGAGAGATTAGCAATCAGCCCCAGCATTTT; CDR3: CASTSGEISNQPQHF
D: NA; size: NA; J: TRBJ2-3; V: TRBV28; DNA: TGTGCCAGCGCCGGCTTGGAACTCACGCAGTATTTT; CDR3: CASAGLELTQYF
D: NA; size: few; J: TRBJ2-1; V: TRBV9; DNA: TGTGCCAGCAGCGTAGCGGACAATGAGCAGTTCTTC; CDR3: CASSVADNEQFF
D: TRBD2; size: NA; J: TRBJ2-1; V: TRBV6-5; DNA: TGTGCCAGCAGGCATCCTAGCGGACTTTACAATGAGCAGTTCTTC; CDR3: CASRHPSGLYNEQFF
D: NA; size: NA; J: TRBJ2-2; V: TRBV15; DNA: TGTGCCACCAGCAGTGGGGGACTCACCGGGGAGCTGTTTTTT; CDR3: CATSSGGLTGELFF
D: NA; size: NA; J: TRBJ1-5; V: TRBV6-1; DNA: TGTGCCAGCAGTGTTTTCCGGGGGTTGAGCAATCAGCCCCAGCATTTT; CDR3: CASSVFRGLSNQPQHF
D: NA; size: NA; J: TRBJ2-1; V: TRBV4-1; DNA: TGCGCCAGCAGCCAACGTACGGAAAATGAGCAGTTCTTC; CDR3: CASSQRTENEQFF
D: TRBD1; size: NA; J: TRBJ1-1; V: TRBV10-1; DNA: TGCGCCAGCAGTGAGCATGGACAGGGTATCACTGAAGCTTTCTTT; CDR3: CASSEHGQGITEAFF
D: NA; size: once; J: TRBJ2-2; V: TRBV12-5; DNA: TGTGCTAGTGGTTTGGTCTCCCCGACAGGTTCTTTTACCGGGGAGCTGTTTTTT; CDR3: CASGLVSPTGSFTGELFF
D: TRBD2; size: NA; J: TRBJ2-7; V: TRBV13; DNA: TGTGCCAGCAGCCCGGGACTAGCGGGGGGATCCTACGAGCAGTACTTC; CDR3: CASSPGLAGGSYEQYF
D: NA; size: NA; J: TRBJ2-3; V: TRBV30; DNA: TGTGCCTGGATCGGGCTCGATAAAGGGGATACGCAGTATTTT; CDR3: CAWIGLDKGDTQYF
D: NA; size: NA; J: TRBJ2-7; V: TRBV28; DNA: TGTGCCAGCAGTTTCGGCGGGGTTTCAATGGCGTACTTC; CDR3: CASSFGGVSMAYF
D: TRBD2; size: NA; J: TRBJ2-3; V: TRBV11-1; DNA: TGTGCCAGCAGCCCCCTCTTTGGGACTAGTCGGGATACGCAGTATTTT; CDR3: CASSPLFGTSRDTQYF
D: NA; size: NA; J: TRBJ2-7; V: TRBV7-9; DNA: TGTGCCAGCAGATCGACAGGAAACGAGCAGTACTTC; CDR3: CASRSTGNEQYF
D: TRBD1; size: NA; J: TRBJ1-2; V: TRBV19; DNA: TGTGCCAGTAGTATAGATCGACGTGGGACAGGGGAGGGCTACACCTTC; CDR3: CASSIDRRGTGEGYTF
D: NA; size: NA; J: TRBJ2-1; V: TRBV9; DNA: TGTGCCAGCAGCGTAGTCCCTCTGGATGAGCAGTTCTTC; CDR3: CASSVVPLDEQFF
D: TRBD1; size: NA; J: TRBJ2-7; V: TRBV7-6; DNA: TGTGCCAGCAGCGCAACCGGGACAGGGAACGAGCAGTACTTC; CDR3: CASSATGTGNEQYF
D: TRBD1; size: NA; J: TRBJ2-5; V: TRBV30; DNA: TGTGTCTGGGCAGGGGGAGAGACCCAGTACTTC; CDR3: CVWAGGETQYF
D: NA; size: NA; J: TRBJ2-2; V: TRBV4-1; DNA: TGCGCCAGCAGCCAATTTGTTCGCGGGATTAACACCGGGGAGCTGTTTTTT; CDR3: CASSQFVRGINTGELFF
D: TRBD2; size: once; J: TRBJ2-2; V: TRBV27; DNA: TGTGCCAGCAGGTCGGGACTAGCGGGTTACACCGGGGAGCTGTTTTTT; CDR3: CASRSGLAGYTGELFF
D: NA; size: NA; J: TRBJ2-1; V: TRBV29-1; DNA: TGCAGCGTTGACGGGGGTGGGTCCTACAATGAGCAGTTCTTC; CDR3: CSVDGGGSYNEQFF
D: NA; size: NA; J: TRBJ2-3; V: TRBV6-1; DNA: TGTGCCAGCAGTCAAGCGACGGGTGACCACTCAGATACGCAGTATTTT; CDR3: CASSQATGDHSDTQYF